The clone carrying this TCR beta chain was observed at least ten times. The sample originates from a study of regulatory T cells in long-lasting Graves disease. Time point here: newly diagnosed GD, antithyroid drugs for less than 3 months. The TCR library was made from RNA that had been extracted from PBMCs in TRIzol. EDTA tubes received roughly 9.7 milliliters of drawn peripheral blood. Construction of TCR beta libraries relied on iRepertoire HTBI primers and on Arm-PCR targeting CDR3 regions. TCRdb re-derived calls from the multiplex PCR reads in MiXCR, one entry per CDR3 protein. The sample carries some 250,000 distinct CDR3 sequences, 18% recorded once. This CDR3 comprises 17 residues. Germline CDR1 and CDR2: MNHEY and SVGEGT. Trimming pared 5 bases from V and 6 bases from J, leaving 25 bases between. These data were also reused for a study on T cells in Graves' hyperthyroidism and ophthalmopathy. That study reports: Graves' hyperthyroidism qualified as stable when ophthalmopathy did not progress within 18 months. RT-PCR in the first round (using the HTBI primer set) targeted the TCR CDR3. Clonotypes that were expanded in thyroid above 0.001 mostly appeared in blood too.

The V gene is TRBV6-2 or TRBV6-3, the J gene TRBJ1-2; a possible D gene is TRBD1 (5 bases). The sample here was peripheral blood mononuclear cells (PBMCs), taken at new diagnosis, from a patient treated with antithyroid drugs. This clonotype was obtained from a woman younger than 45 with Graves disease. The CDR3 DNA follows: TGTGCCAGCAGTCCCCCCGGGGCTGCTGGTCTCGGTGATGGCTACACCTTC. This translates into CASSPPGAAGLGDGYTF.